These 26 T cell receptor beta chains were all obtained from the same sample, sequenced in a study of blood T cell repertoires in COVID-19. Profiling relied on immunoSEQ multiplex PCR, and the TCRdb table lists in-frame clones only, not all of them. The sample has about 55,000 clones, 70% to 85% seen once. The specimen was peripheral blood. Receptor source: a man of 80 years or more with COVID-19, enrolled during active disease.

The chain employs TRBV24-1 and TRBJ1-2; D perhaps matches TRBD1 (6 bases). The CDR3 is 15 residues long. Trimming shortened V by 4 bases and J by 8 bases, and 19 bases separated the two germline ends. Germline-derived CDR1 and CDR2 are KGHDR and SFDVKD. CDR3: CATSDPEGGVRGYTF. CDR3 sequence (DNA): TGTGCCACCAGTGACCCCGAAGGGGGGGTAAGAGGCTACACCTTC.

The rearrangement links TRBV5-1 to TRBJ1-1; 10 bases are a match to TRBD1. J lost 1 base, V lost 2 bases, and 2 bases had no gene match. The length of the CDR3 is 15 residues. Germline V gene lookup returns CDR1 SGHRS and CDR2 YFSETQ. The CDR3 nucleotides are TGCGCCAGCAGCTTTCGGACAGGGGGGAACACTGAAGCTTTCTTT. It specifies CASSFRTGGNTEAFF. The entire variable domain, with the rest obtained from reference TRBV5-1 and TRBJ1-1, is as follows: KAGVTQTPRYLIKTRGQQVTLSCSPISGHRSVSWYQQTPGQGLQFLFEYFSETQRNKGNFPGRFSGRQFSNSRSEMNVSTLELGDSALYLCASSFRTGGNTEAFFGQGTRLTVV.

CDR3 nucleotides: TGTGCCAGCTCACCCGGGACAGGGGGCGAGCAGTACGTC. Translating gives CASSPGTGGEQYV. The V and J genes are TRBV18 and TRBJ2-7; TRBD1 matches at 11 bases. CDR1 KGHSH and CDR2 LQKENI come from the germline V gene. The CDR3 consists of 13 residues. V gave up 3 bases and J gave up 6 bases; unmatched junction bases: 1.

The chain joins TRBV13 to TRBJ1-6, with 8 bases aligning to TRBD1. Germline V gene data show CDR1 as PRHDT and CDR2 as FYEKMQ (reference sequence). The CDR3 sequence is 15 residues long. V shed 8 bases, J shed 5 bases, and the junction held 8 bases outside the gene matches. CDR3 DNA: TGTGCCAGCTCCTACCAGGGACAGGATAATTCACCCCTCCACTTT. This codes for CASSYQGQDNSPLHF. Full variable domain (missing parts from reference TRBV13 and TRBJ1-6): AAGVIQSPRHLIKEKRETATLKCYPIPRHDTVYWYQQGPGQDPQFLISFYEKMQSDKGSIPDRFSAQQFSDYHSELNMSSLELGDSALYFCASSYQGQDNSPLHFGNGTRLTVT.

This clone was seen a handful of times. V and J are TRBV7-2 and TRBJ2-1; 13 nucleotides agree with TRBD2. J gave up 0 bases and V 5 bases, and 4 bases lay outside the gene matches. The CDR3 is 17 amino acids. Germline CDR1 and CDR2: SGHTA and FQGNSA. CDR3 sequence reads: CASSQRTSGSSYNEQFF. In DNA, the CDR3 is TGTGCCAGCAGCCAAAGGACTAGCGGGAGCTCCTACAATGAGCAGTTCTTC.

The J gene is TRBJ2-5, the V gene TRBV11-2; TRBD2 agrees at 12 bases. Germline CDR1 is SGHAT and CDR2 is FQNNGV. The ends lost 4 bases at V and 4 bases at J; junction bases unmatched: 10. The CDR3 loop spans 17 amino acids. The CDR3 nucleotides read TGTGCCAGCAGCTCCCGACTAGCGGGGGTTCTGATAGAGACCCAGTACTTC. Translation: CASSSRLAGVLIETQYF.

This chain joins TRBV6-5 and TRBJ1-1; D not certain. The length of the CDR3 is 15 residues. Germline-derived CDR1 and CDR2 are MNHEY and SVGAGI. V shed 6 bases and J shed 6 bases, with 20 bases lying between them. CDR3 protein: CASSPPRGGKAEAFF. For the CDR3, the DNA is TGTGCCAGCAGCCCGCCACGGGGAGGTAAGGCTGAAGCTTTCTTT.

V and J are TRBV18 and TRBJ1-1; no firm D call. The V end was cut by 3 bases, the J end by 0 bases, with 5 bases between. Germline CDR1 and CDR2: KGHSH and LQKENI. CDR3 length: 13 residues. The DNA of the CDR3 is TGTGCCAGCTCACCGTCGTTGAACACTGAAGCTTTCTTT. It is translated as CASSPSLNTEAFF.

The J gene is TRBJ2-7, the V gene TRBV6-5; a weak D match, TRBD2 (6 bases). CDR1 and CDR2 (germline): MNHEY, SVGAGI. V shed 7 bases and J shed 2 bases, with 18 bases lying between them. CDR3 length: 15 amino acids. The CDR3 region is CASTGGLGAAYEQYF. The CDR3 coding sequence is TGTGCCAGCACCGGAGGGCTCGGGGCCGCCTACGAGCAGTACTTC.

The chain recombines TRBV19 with TRBJ1-5; D not resolved. V was pared by 6 bases and J by 2 bases, with 5 bases between. CDR3 length equals 12 residues. CDR1 LNHDA and CDR2 SQIVND come from the germline V gene (reference sequence). CDR3 region: CASSRGNQPQHF. CDR3 in DNA: TGTGCCAGTAGCCGGGGCAATCAGCCCCAGCATTTT.

The chain links TRBV12-5 to TRBJ2-3, with D possibly TRBD2 on 5 matching bases. Trimming took 1 base from V and 6 from J, leaving 17 bases between them. The germline V gene encodes CDR1 LGHNT and CDR2 FRNRAP. The CDR3 covers 16 residues. In DNA, the CDR3 is TGTGCTAGTGGTTTGGGTAGGACTGGGCAAGGGGATACGCAGTATTTT. This sequence encodes CASGLGRTGQGDTQYF.

CDR3 bases: TGCGCCAGCAGTCAATCAAGCGAGACAGCAGGCACCGGGGAGCTGTTTTTT. Its protein is CASSQSSETAGTGELFF. This rearrangement joins TRBV23-1 to TRBJ2-2, with a tentative D call TRBD1 (5 bases). TRBV23-1 is filed as an ORF, its function uncertain. The V gene lost 0 bases and the J gene lost 4 bases, with 15 bases spanning the gap. This CDR3 is 17 amino acids long.

This chain joins TRBV9 and TRBJ1-1; maybe TRBD1 (6 bases). The CDR3 consists of 13 residues. Germline CDR1 SGDLS, CDR2 YYNGEE. The germline V and J ends were trimmed by 4 bases and 3 bases, with 10 bases remaining between them. The chain's CDR3 is CASSPEGDTEAFF. The CDR3 DNA sequence: TGTGCCAGCAGCCCCGAGGGGGACACTGAAGCTTTCTTT.

This clone occurred a few times. The CDR3 is CAISVAGGTNEQFF. The CDR3 DNA is TGTGCCATCAGTGTGGCGGGGGGGACGAATGAGCAGTTCTTC. The chain couples TRBV10-3 to TRBJ2-1; 9 nucleotides agree with TRBD2. The CDR3 has 14 amino acids. The germline gives CDR1 ENHRY, CDR2 SYGVKD. Trimming took 4 bases from V and 7 from J; bases not matched to a gene: 5.

This chain joins TRBV5-8 and TRBJ1-1; D not resolved. Deletions cut 5 bases from V and 7 bases from J, with 12 bases between. The CDR3 totals 12 residues. Germline values: CDR1 SGHTS, CDR2 YDEGEE. The CDR3 sequence: CASRPGPGEAFF. The CDR3 DNA sequence: TGTGCCAGCAGGCCGGGTCCGGGTGAAGCTTTCTTT.

The count of this clone is one. The chain links TRBV6-2 or TRBV6-3 to TRBJ2-5, with 9 bases lining up with TRBD2. CDR1 MNHEY and CDR2 SVGEGT come from the germline V gene. CDR3 length equals 20 residues. Trimming took 0 bases from V and 4 from J; bases not matched to a gene: 18. The CDR3 protein is CASSYSRGSGRTWRGETQYF. In DNA form, the CDR3 reads TGTGCCAGCAGTTACTCGAGGGGTAGCGGGAGAACTTGGCGCGGAGAGACCCAGTACTTC.

This clone has just a few counts. For the CDR3, the DNA is TGTGCCAGCAGTGCTGATATTAGGGACAGGGAATACTATGGCTACACCTTC. As protein: CASSADIRDREYYGYTF. V gene TRBV2 combines with J gene TRBJ1-2; 9 nucleotides match TRBD1. CDR1 SNHLY and CDR2 FYNNEI come from the germline V gene. With 4 bases clipped from V and 3 bases from J, the junction kept 12 bases outside the gene matches. The CDR3 is 17 amino acids.

The CDR3 protein is CASSSIRTPLHF. CDR3 nucleotide sequence: TGTGCCAGCAGCTCAATCAGGACACCCCTCCACTTT. This chain connects TRBV5-4 to TRBJ1-6, with no clear D. Germline loops: CDR1 SGHNT, CDR2 YYREEE (reference sequence). V was clipped by 3 bases and J by 11 bases, with 9 bases between them. The CDR3 length is 12 residues.

This clone was detected only once. The chain uses TRBV6-5 and TRBJ1-1, with 8 bases lining up with TRBD1. Germline trimming cut 8 bases from V and 1 base from J; bases unmatched to any gene: 6. The CDR3 contains 14 residues. The germline CDR1 and CDR2 sequences are MNHEY and SVGAGI. CDR3 sequence reads: CASGDRKGNTEAFF. Here the CDR3 DNA reads TGTGCCAGCGGGGACAGGAAGGGGAACACTGAAGCTTTCTTT.

V is TRBV24-1 and J is TRBJ2-7; 10 bases fit TRBD1. Germline V lookup: CDR1 KGHDR, CDR2 SFDVKD. This CDR3 contains 17 residues. Germline trimming cut 1 base from V and 3 bases from J; bases unmatched to any gene: 8. In DNA, the CDR3 is TGTGCCACCAGTGATTTTGGCGGGACAGGGGAGCACTACGAGCAGTACTTC. Amino acid sequence: CATSDFGGTGEHYEQYF.

V gene TRBV24-1 combines with J gene TRBJ1-2; D is undetermined. The V gene's germline CDR1 is KGHDR and CDR2 SFDVKD. The CDR3 contains 14 residues. Trimming stripped 3 bases from V and 4 bases from J, with 11 bases between. The CDR3 reads CATSDPSTGYGYTF. CDR3 bases: TGTGCCACCAGTGATCCATCCACGGGCTATGGCTACACCTTC.

The J gene is TRBJ2-7, the V gene TRBV9; 7 bases align to TRBD1. The CDR3 length is 12 residues. V was clipped by 4 bases and J by 5 bases; unmatched bases: 3. CDR1 is SGDLS, CDR2 YYNGEE, per germline. The CDR3 sequence is CASSHRGNEQYF. Written as DNA, the CDR3 is TGTGCCAGCAGCCACAGGGGCAACGAGCAGTACTTC.

The V and J genes are TRBV19 and TRBJ1-5; possibly TRBD1 for D (6 bases). Per the germline V gene, CDR1 is LNHDA and CDR2 is SQIVND (reference sequence). The V end was cut by 5 bases, the J end by 5 bases, with 19 bases between. This CDR3 comprises 16 residues. The CDR3 sequence is CASSPQGLREYQPQHF. The CDR3, as DNA: TGTGCCAGTAGTCCACAGGGTCTGAGGGAATATCAGCCCCAGCATTTT.

The count of this clone is one. This chain connects TRBV27 to TRBJ2-1; no firm D call. Trimming took 6 bases from V and 0 from J, leaving 6 bases between them. Germline CDR1 MNHEY, CDR2 SMNVEV (reference sequence). The CDR3 has 13 amino acids. CDR3 region: CASRHSSYNEQFF. In DNA, the CDR3 is TGTGCCAGCAGGCACAGCTCCTACAATGAGCAGTTCTTC.

Many counts were recorded for this clone. This chain links TRBV24-1 with TRBJ2-1, with TRBD2 identical over 9 bases. V was pared by 2 bases and J by 5 bases, with 6 bases of the junction left unmatched. The germline CDR1 and CDR2 sequences are KGHDR and SFDVKD. The CDR3 consists of 16 residues. CDR3 bases: TGTGCCACCAGTGATTATCCTAGCGGGAACCACAATGAGCAGTTCTTC. This sequence encodes CATSDYPSGNHNEQFF.

This chain uses TRBV4-1 with TRBJ2-5, with TRBD1 matching over 7 bases. Germline CDR1 and CDR2: MGHRA and YSYEKL. There are 18 residues in the CDR3. With 1 base clipped from V and 5 bases from J, the junction kept 16 bases outside the gene matches. In DNA form, the CDR3 reads TGCGCCAGCAGCCAAGGAACTTACAGGGGTATCCTTTTGGAGACCCAGTACTTC. Its translation: CASSQGTYRGILLETQYF.